A selection of T cell receptor beta chains follows, all from one sample in a study of graft-versus-host responses after intestinal transplantation. No antigen has been assigned to these receptors. Sequencing was performed with immunoSEQ multiplex PCR; in TCRdb, only in-frame clones are kept and a portion is missing. Of more than 95,000 clones listed, roughly 93% are singletons. Sequencing was performed on unstimulated CD8+ T cells sorted from spleen or lymph node cells, taken before intestinal transplant. These receptors originate from a human donor who received an intestinal transplant. Each CDR3 is given with its conserved first and last residue. The D gene is left open where the match is weak. Expanded clones are given a class, and other clones once, few, many or no size at all.

v_gene,d_gene,j_gene,abundance,CDR3aa,CDR3nt
TRBV9,TRBD1,TRBJ1-2,.,CASSTRGGGQYYGYTF,TGTGCCAGCAGCACGCGCGGAGGGGGACAGTACTATGGCTACACCTTC
TRBV2,TRBD1,TRBJ1-4,once,CASSAAGQGADEKLFF,TGTGCCAGCAGTGCCGCGGGACAGGGGGCGGATGAAAAACTGTTTTTT
TRBV13,TRBD1,TRBJ2-3,.,CASSFKGQHTDTQYF,TGTGCCAGCAGCTTTAAGGGACAGCACACAGATACGCAGTATTTT
TRBV19,.,TRBJ1-6,.,CASSFDPNSPLHF,TGTGCCAGTAGTTTCGACCCCAATTCACCCCTCCACTTT
TRBV4-1,TRBD1,TRBJ1-3,.,CASSQGEGGQGPTAFSGNTIYF,TGCGCCAGCAGCCAAGGGGAAGGGGGACAGGGCCCCACTGCATTCTCTGGAAACACCATATATTTT
TRBV28,.,TRBJ2-3,.,CASSLATDTQYF,TGTGCCAGCAGTTTGGCCACAGATACGCAGTATTTT
TRBV5-1,TRBD2,TRBJ2-7,.,CASSLGTSGAYEQYF,TGCGCCAGCAGCTTGGGCACTAGCGGGGCCTACGAGCAGTACTTC
TRBV7-2,.,TRBJ2-7,.,CASSYPGYEQYF,TGTGCCAGCAGCTACCCCGGCTACGAGCAGTACTTC
TRBV15,.,TRBJ2-7,.,CATSSARDHSYEQYF,TGTGCCACCAGCTCTGCCCGGGACCACTCCTACGAGCAGTACTTC
TRBV11-2,.,TRBJ2-7,.,CASSSGGQDFSYEQYF,TGTGCCAGCAGCTCCGGCGGGCAGGACTTCTCCTACGAGCAGTACTTC
TRBV5-6,.,TRBJ2-1,.,CASSFFFEGGGEQFF,TGTGCCAGCAGCTTTTTTTTTGAGGGGGGGGGTGAGCAGTTCTTC
TRBV4-1,.,TRBJ1-6,.,CASSQDKSSGSPLHF,TGCGCCAGCAGCCAAGATAAATCATCTGGTTCACCCCTCCACTTT
TRBV6-5,TRBD1,TRBJ2-5,.,CASSYSGTEETQYF,TGTGCCAGCAGTTACTCTGGGACAGAAGAGACCCAGTACTTC
TRBV10-3,.,TRBJ2-1,.,CAISESNGEMEFF,TGTGCCATCAGTGAGTCGAACGGGGAGATGGAGTTCTTC
TRBV6-1,TRBD1,TRBJ1-5,.,CASSGQGGPQHF,TGTGCCAGCAGCGGACAGGGGGGGCCCCAGCATTTT
TRBV27,TRBD2,TRBJ2-7,.,CASSLSSTSGEYEQYF,TGTGCCAGCAGTTTATCGTCGACTAGCGGGGAATACGAGCAGTACTTC
TRBV11-2,.,TRBJ1-1,.,CAADRGTNTEAFF,TGTGCCGCCGATCGGGGAACGAACACTGAAGCTTTCTTT
TRBV6-1,.,TRBJ2-5,.,CASSEQERETQYF,TGTGCCAGCAGTGAACAGGAGAGGGAGACCCAGTACTTC
TRBV19,.,TRBJ2-1,.,CASSMRIHEQFF,TGTGCCAGTAGTATGCGTATTCATGAGCAGTTCTTC
TRBV13,TRBD1,TRBJ2-1,.,CASSIGTAYNEQFF,TGTGCCAGCAGCATCGGGACAGCCTACAATGAGCAGTTCTTC
TRBV6-4,.,TRBJ1-3,.,CASSDSGGHSSGNTIYF,TGTGCCAGCAGTGACTCGGGGGGTCATAGCTCTGGAAACACCATATATTTT
TRBV25-1,.,TRBJ1-2,.,CASSPGVFYGYTF,TGTGCCAGCAGTCCCGGGGTTTTCTATGGCTACACCTTC
TRBV19,TRBD2,TRBJ2-1,.,CASSIYWLADTDNEQFF,TGTGCCAGTAGTATTTATTGGCTAGCGGATACCGACAATGAGCAGTTCTTC
TRBV27,TRBD1,TRBJ1-5,.,CASSLTGEKQPQHF,TGTGCCAGCAGTTTGACAGGGGAGAAGCAGCCCCAGCATTTT